This T cell receptor (beta chain) was sequenced in a study of blood T cell repertoires in COVID-19. Study in general: Italy, Spain and the United States were the sources of the convalescent and acute COVID-19 samples. T cells, B-cell-depleted T cells, or PBMCs provided the cDNA or gDNA that served as material.

A few counts support this clone. This CDR3 comprises 13 residues. V lost 1 base to trimming and J lost 11 bases; unmatched junction nucleotides: 2. CDR1 and CDR2 from the germline V gene are SGHVS and FNYEAQ. In the original workflow: Nucleated cell counts were estimated from reference gene primer amplification. Generated by immunoSEQ multiplex PCR, the TCRdb table keeps only in-frame clones and is missing some. That table furnishes V, J and clone size, whereas the DNA furnished D and trimming. Of 200,000 to 250,000 clones listed, approximately 83% were seen once; the top ten hold approximately 3%. This receptor was taken from a woman under 40 who had recovered from COVID-19. V is TRBV7-6 and J is TRBJ1-4, with 9 bases fitting TRBD1. Specimen: peripheral blood. The CDR3 region has the DNA TGTGCCAGCAGCTTAGATGGGACAGGGAAACTGTTTTTT. As protein: CASSLDGTGKLFF.